These 11 T cell receptor beta chains originate from one sample sequenced in a study of T cells in Graves' hyperthyroidism and ophthalmopathy. Authors of the study amplified TCR beta CDR3 regions from RNA transcripts. HTBI primers were the set used in a first-round RT-PCR of the TCR CDR3. TCRdb used MiXCR to reprocess the multiplex PCR reads, holding one entry per CDR3 protein. The table shows some 550,000 distinct CDR3 sequences, with roughly a sixth occurring only once. Material: blood. These receptors all come from a woman aged 40-49 years with Graves' ophthalmopathy.

The V call is TRBV3-1, the J call TRBJ2-7, with D perhaps TRBD1 (7 bases). CDR1 and CDR2 from the germline V gene are LGHDT and YNNKEL (reference sequence). The CDR3 totals 16 residues. Trimming removed 0 bases from V and 6 bases from J, with 18 bases in between. In DNA form, the CDR3 reads TGTGCCAGCAGCCAAGAAGGAGGGGGCCGTTTTATCGAGCAGTACTTC. As protein: CASSQEGGGRFIEQYF.

This clonotype was seen a few times. V and J are TRBV4-2 and TRBJ1-5, with a tentative D call TRBD1 (6 bases). CDR3 length equals 18 residues. Germline values: CDR1 LGHNA, CDR2 YNFKEQ. V was shortened by 0 bases and J by 4 bases, with 19 bases between the two germline ends. In nucleotides, the CDR3 is TGTGCCAGCAGCCAAGATTTCGAGGCAGGACAGAAAAATCAGCCCCAGCATTTT. This encodes CASSQDFEAGQKNQPQHF.

This clonotype occurred a few times. V gene TRBV14 combines with J gene TRBJ2-2, with D possibly TRBD2 on 5 matching bases. There are 13 residues in the CDR3. Germline CDR1 reads SGHDN; CDR2 reads FVKESK. V was trimmed by 6 bases and J by 6 bases, leaving 11 bases between them. The CDR3 region is CASRLGGSGELFF. The CDR3 bases are TGTGCCAGCAGACTAGGAGGATCCGGGGAGCTGTTTTTT.

In this sample, this clonotype turned up many times. The chain combines TRBV2 with TRBJ1-4, with D unclear. The CDR3 runs to 12 residues. With 6 bases removed from V and 10 bases from J, the gap between germline ends came to 12 bases. Germline V gene sequence: CDR1 SNHLY, CDR2 FYNNEI. CDR3 protein: CASRPGPGKLFF. DNA for the CDR3: TGTGCCAGCAGGCCCGGCCCGGGAAAACTGTTTTTT. Using reference TRBV2 and TRBJ1-4 for the parts outside the CDR3, the full variable domain is EPEVTQTPSHQVTQMGQEVILRCVPISNHLYFYWYRQILGQKVEFLVSFYNNEISEKSEIFDDQFSVERPDGSNFTLKIRSTKLEDSAMYFCASRPGPGKLFFGSGTQLSVL.

In its sample, this clonotype was seen many times. This chain connects TRBV27 to TRBJ1-5, with 10 bases aligning to TRBD1. This CDR3 contains 20 residues. CDR1 and CDR2 (germline): MNHEY, SMNVEV (reference sequence). V trimming: 4 bases; J trimming: 4 bases; junction bases outside the gene matches: 19. CDR3 in DNA: TGTGCCAGCAGTTCGTCCGGGACAGGGGACAACTTTCGATGGAATCAGCCCCAGCATTTT. It encodes CASSSSGTGDNFRWNQPQHF.

This clonotype was seen many times. The rearrangement joins TRBV3-1 to TRBJ2-5; weak D call: TRBD1 (5 bases). The V gene lost 0 bases and the J gene lost 6 bases, with 8 bases spanning the gap. There are 13 residues in the CDR3. Germline V lookup: CDR1 LGHDT, CDR2 YNNKEL (reference sequence). The CDR3, as DNA: TGTGCCAGCAGCCAAGATCTGGGGCAGACCCAGTACTTC. Protein sequence: CASSQDLGQTQYF.

This chain links TRBV2 with TRBJ2-1; 13 nucleotides align to TRBD2. V lost 5 bases and J lost 6; bases outside the gene matches: 10. The CDR3 covers 17 residues. CDR1 is SNHLY and CDR2 is FYNNEI in the germline V gene. The CDR3 coding sequence is TGTGCCAGCAGTTTTGCTCTGACTAGCGGGGGGCTCAATGAGCAGTTCTTC. It yields the protein CASSFALTSGGLNEQFF.

V gene TRBV3-1 combines with J gene TRBJ1-3; D uncertain. Germline V gives CDR1 LGHDT, CDR2 YNNKEL (reference sequence). V lost 4 bases and J 4 bases, leaving 5 bases between the germline ends. The CDR3 runs to 12 residues. CDR3 loop: CASSRPGNTIYF. DNA for the CDR3: TGTGCCAGCAGCCGACCAGGAAACACCATATATTTT.

In this sample, this clonotype turned up many times. The chain employs TRBV7-8 and TRBJ1-1; tentative D call: TRBD1 (5 bases). Germline loops: CDR1 SGHVS, CDR2 FQNEAQ. CDR3 length: 14 residues. The V end lost 3 bases, the J end lost 1 base, and 9 bases lay between the germline ends. The CDR3 sequence: CASSFNQGNTEAFF. The CDR3 nucleotides are TGTGCCAGCAGCTTTAATCAGGGGAACACTGAAGCTTTCTTT. Combining the CDR3 with reference TRBV7-8 and TRBJ1-1 gives the whole variable domain GAGVSQSPRYKVAKRGQDVALRCDPISGHVSLFWYQQALGQGPEFLTYFQNEAQLDKSGLPSDRFFAERPEGSVSTLKIQRTQQEDSAVYLCASSFNQGNTEAFFGQGTRLTVV.

This clonotype was detected many times. V is TRBV11-2 and J is TRBJ1-1; TRBD1 is a possible D gene (6 bases). V gave up 5 bases and J gave up 1 base, with 14 bases separating them. CDR3 length: 15 residues. CDR1 SGHAT and CDR2 FQNNGV come from the germline V gene. The CDR3 sequence is CASSIGGGANTEAFF. In DNA, the CDR3 is TGTGCCAGCAGCATCGGGGGCGGGGCGAACACTGAAGCTTTCTTT.

Only a few counts were recorded for this clonotype. This could be a read error, since a much larger clone is one nucleotide away. The chain carries TRBV28 and TRBJ2-7; possible D gene TRBD2, 5 bases. The CDR3 spans 15 residues. Germline CDR1 reads MDHEN; CDR2 reads SYDVKM. CDR3 amino acids: CASRPAYEGVYGQYF. In DNA form, the CDR3 reads TGTGCCAGCAGACCGGCCTATGAGGGAGTATACGGGCAGTACTTC.